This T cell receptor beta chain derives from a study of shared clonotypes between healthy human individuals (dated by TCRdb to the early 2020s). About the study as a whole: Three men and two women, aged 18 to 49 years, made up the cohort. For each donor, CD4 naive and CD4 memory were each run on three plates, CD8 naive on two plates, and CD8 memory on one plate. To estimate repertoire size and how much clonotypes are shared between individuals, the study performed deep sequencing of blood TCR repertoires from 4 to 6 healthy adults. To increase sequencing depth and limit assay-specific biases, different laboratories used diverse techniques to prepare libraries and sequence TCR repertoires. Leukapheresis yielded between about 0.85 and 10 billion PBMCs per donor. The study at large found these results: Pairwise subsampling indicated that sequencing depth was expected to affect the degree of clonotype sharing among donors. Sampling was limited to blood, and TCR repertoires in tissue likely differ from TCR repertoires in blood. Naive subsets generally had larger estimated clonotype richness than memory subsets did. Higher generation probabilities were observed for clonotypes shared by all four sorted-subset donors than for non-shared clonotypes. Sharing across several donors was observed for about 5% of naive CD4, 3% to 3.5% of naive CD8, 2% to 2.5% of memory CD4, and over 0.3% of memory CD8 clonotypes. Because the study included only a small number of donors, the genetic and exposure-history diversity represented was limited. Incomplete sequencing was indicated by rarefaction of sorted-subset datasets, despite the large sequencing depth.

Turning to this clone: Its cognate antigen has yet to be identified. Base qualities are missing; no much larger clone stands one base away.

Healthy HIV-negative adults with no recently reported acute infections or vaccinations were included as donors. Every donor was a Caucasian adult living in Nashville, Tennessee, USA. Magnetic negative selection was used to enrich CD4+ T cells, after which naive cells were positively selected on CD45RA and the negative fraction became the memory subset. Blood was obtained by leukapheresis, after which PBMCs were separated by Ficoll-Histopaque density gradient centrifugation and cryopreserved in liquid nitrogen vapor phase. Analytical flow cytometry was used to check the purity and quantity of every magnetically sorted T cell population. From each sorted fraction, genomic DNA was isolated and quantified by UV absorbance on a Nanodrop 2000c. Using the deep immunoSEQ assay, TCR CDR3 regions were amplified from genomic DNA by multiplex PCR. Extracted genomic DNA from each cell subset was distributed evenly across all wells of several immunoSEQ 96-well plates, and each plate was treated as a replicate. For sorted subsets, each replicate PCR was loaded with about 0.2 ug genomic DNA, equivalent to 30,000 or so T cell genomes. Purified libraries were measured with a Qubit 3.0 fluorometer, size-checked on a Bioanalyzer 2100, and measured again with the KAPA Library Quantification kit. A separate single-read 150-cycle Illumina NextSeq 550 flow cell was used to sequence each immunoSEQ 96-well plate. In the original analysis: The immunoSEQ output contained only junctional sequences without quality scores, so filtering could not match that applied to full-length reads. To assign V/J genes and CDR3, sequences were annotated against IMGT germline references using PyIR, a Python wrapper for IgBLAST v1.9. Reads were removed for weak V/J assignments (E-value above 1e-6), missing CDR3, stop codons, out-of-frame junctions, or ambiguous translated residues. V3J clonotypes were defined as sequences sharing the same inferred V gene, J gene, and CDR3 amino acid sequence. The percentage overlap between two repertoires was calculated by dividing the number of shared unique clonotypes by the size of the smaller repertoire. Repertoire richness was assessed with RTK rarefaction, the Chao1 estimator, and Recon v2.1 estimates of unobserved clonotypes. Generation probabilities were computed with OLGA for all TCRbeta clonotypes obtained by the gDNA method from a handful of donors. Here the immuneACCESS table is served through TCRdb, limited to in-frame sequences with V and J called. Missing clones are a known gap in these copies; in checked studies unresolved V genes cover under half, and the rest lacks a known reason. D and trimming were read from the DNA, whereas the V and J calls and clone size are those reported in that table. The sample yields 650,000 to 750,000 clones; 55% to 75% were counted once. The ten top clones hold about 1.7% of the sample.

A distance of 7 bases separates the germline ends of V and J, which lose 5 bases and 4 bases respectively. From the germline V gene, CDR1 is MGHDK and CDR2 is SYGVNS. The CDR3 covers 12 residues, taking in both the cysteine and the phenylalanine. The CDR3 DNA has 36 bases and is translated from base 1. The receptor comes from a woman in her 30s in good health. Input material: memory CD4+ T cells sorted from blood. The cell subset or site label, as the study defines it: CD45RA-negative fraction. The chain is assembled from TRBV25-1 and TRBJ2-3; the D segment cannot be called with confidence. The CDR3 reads CASSRFPDTQYF. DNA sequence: TGTGCCAGCAGTCGGTTCCCAGATACGCAGTATTTT.